This T cell receptor beta chain was captured in a study of T cell responses to AZD1222 COVID-19 vaccine. A remark on this clone: No antigen is known for it.

General study points: Regions 160-218 and 743-854 held dominance among vaccine-associated CD4 TCRs, which spanned spike. Breadth and depth of Spike-specific TCRs rose after two AZD1222 doses.

CDR1 and CDR2 (germline): SGHTA, FQGNSA. The CDR3 runs to 14 residues. Deletions cut 4 bases from V and 2 bases from J, with 11 bases between. The repertoire was sequenced with immunoSEQ multiplex PCR; TCRdb's copy has only in-frame clones and lacks some. The sample holds approximately 120,000 clones, roughly nine tenths seen once. This receptor was taken from an adult in good health. The rearrangement joins TRBV7-2 to TRBJ1-2; no clear D. The material sequenced was peripheral blood, taken on day 0 of AZD1222 vaccination. The CDR3 DNA follows: TGTGCCAGCAGCTCCTGGGGAGGGAACTATGGCTACACCTTC. Protein sequence: CASSSWGGNYGYTF.